These 13 T cell receptor beta chains came from one sample sequenced in a study of CD8 T cells in Susac syndrome. cDNA came from about 0.5 to 1 ug RNA primed by random hexamers. TCRdb independently ran MiXCR on the immunoSEQ multiplex PCR reads; one entry per CDR3 protein. The table includes more than 85,000 distinct CDR3 sequences, roughly 94% detected once. The sequencing sample was made of CD4+ T cells from PBMCs. These receptors all come from a human donor with Susac syndrome.

The rearrangement uses TRBV4-1 and TRBJ2-1, with 9 bases fitting TRBD2. The CDR3 consists of 17 residues. V was pared by 4 bases and J by 2 bases, with 9 bases of the junction left unmatched. Germline V lookup: CDR1 MGHRA, CDR2 YSYEKL. As DNA, the CDR3 is TGCGCCAGCAGCCGAGGAGGTCTAGCGGGGACCTACAATGAGCAGTTCTTC. Translated, it gives CASSRGGLAGTYNEQFF.

The chain employs TRBV28 and TRBJ1-1; tentative D call: TRBD1 (5 bases). CDR1 MDHEN and CDR2 SYDVKM come from the germline V gene. CDR3 length equals 15 residues. Trimming took off 5 bases at V and 0 bases at J, with 13 bases between the two ends. The CDR3 coding sequence is TGTGCCAGCAGTGAGCCGGGACGGATGAACACTGAAGCTTTCTTT. Translation: CASSEPGRMNTEAFF.

This chain connects TRBV3-1 to TRBJ2-7, with D uncertain. Trimming left V 1 base short and J 9 bases short, with 13 bases between. The CDR3 is made up of 13 amino acids. In germline, CDR1 is LGHDT, CDR2 YNNKEL (reference sequence). The CDR3 here is CASSQVVVGWQYF. The DNA for the CDR3 is TGTGCCAGCAGCCAAGTAGTCGTCGGATGGCAGTACTTC.

V gene TRBV7-9 combines with J gene TRBJ2-7; D might be TRBD2 (5 bases). Germline V lookup: CDR1 SEHNR, CDR2 FQNEAQ (reference sequence). The V gene lost 2 bases and the J gene lost 0 bases, with 8 bases spanning the gap. The CDR3 has 14 amino acids. CDR3 sequence (DNA): TGTGCCAGCAGCTTACGGGAATCCTCCTACGAGCAGTACTTC. Amino acid sequence: CASSLRESSYEQYF.

The J gene is TRBJ2-7, the V gene TRBV20-1; 12 positions match TRBD2. After removal of 1 base from V and 4 bases from J, the junction contained 8 bases not matched to a gene. Per germline, CDR1 DFQATT and CDR2 SNEGSKA (reference sequence). The CDR3 has 16 amino acids. The CDR3 protein is CSARARLAGGPYEQYF. In DNA, the CDR3 is TGCAGTGCTAGAGCGCGGCTAGCGGGGGGGCCTTACGAGCAGTACTTC.

The gene calls are TRBV12-3 or TRBV12-4 and TRBJ1-2, with D possibly matching TRBD1 (5 bases). The CDR3 consists of 13 residues. Trimming pared 1 base from V and 8 bases from J, leaving 11 bases between. For the CDR3, the DNA is TGTGCCAGCAGTTTAGGGGGGAGGGTGGGCTACACCTTC. It codes for CASSLGGRVGYTF.

This chain uses TRBV7-8 with TRBJ1-5; perhaps TRBD1 as D (5 bases). Germline CDR1 is SGHVS and CDR2 is FQNEAQ. This CDR3 has 15 residues. V was shortened by 2 bases and J by 1 base, with 9 bases between the two germline ends. The CDR3 spells CASSLSRVSNQPQHF. The CDR3 nucleotides are TGTGCCAGCAGCTTAAGCAGGGTGAGCAATCAGCCCCAGCATTTT.

V is TRBV10-3 and J is TRBJ1-2, with 9 bases that match TRBD1. The V gene's germline CDR1 is ENHRY and CDR2 SYGVKD. Germline trimming cut 3 bases from V and 6 bases from J; bases unmatched to any gene: 8. The CDR3 has 15 residues. This CDR3 is CAISELGQGIDGYTF. The CDR3 coding sequence is TGTGCCATCAGTGAACTCGGACAGGGGATAGATGGCTACACCTTC.

V usage is TRBV12-3 or TRBV12-4 and J usage is TRBJ2-1, with 15 positions matching TRBD2. Germline trimming cut 2 bases from V and 9 bases from J; bases unmatched to any gene: 11. The CDR3 loop spans 18 amino acids. The DNA of the CDR3 is TGTGCCAGCAGTTTAAATACGGGACTAGCGGGGGGAAGAGGTGAGCAGTTCTTC. Its protein is CASSLNTGLAGGRGEQFF.

The rearrangement joins TRBV7-2 to TRBJ1-6; 10 bases are shared with TRBD1. The CDR3 extends over 15 amino acids. Trimming at V came to 5 bases and at J to 9 bases, leaving 7 bases not matched to a gene. Germline CDR1 and CDR2: SGHTA and FQGNSA. CDR3 sequence (DNA): TGTGCCAGCAGCACAGGGACAGGGGAGGGTTCACCCCTCCACTTT. Protein product: CASSTGTGEGSPLHF.

The chain combines TRBV30 with TRBJ1-4; no firm D call. The CDR3 spans 13 residues. The germline V gene has CDR1 GTSNPN and CDR2 SVGIG (reference sequence). V was pared by 3 bases and J by 1 base, with 6 bases between. The CDR3 DNA follows: TGTGCCTGGAGCGCAGGAACTAATGAAAAACTGTTTTTT. This codes for CAWSAGTNEKLFF.

The J gene is TRBJ1-1, the V gene TRBV30, with D unresolved. Germline CDR1 is GTSNPN and CDR2 is SVGIG (reference sequence). V was trimmed by 0 bases and J by 7 bases, leaving 6 bases between them. The length of the CDR3 is 11 residues. CDR3 nucleotide sequence: TGTGCCTGGAGTGTTGCCTATGAAGCTTTCTTT. This encodes CAWSVAYEAFF.

The chain uses TRBV12-3 or TRBV12-4 and TRBJ1-1, with D unresolved. V lost 7 bases and J 1 base, leaving 10 bases between the germline ends. The CDR3 consists of 13 residues. CDR3 loop: CASNPSGNTEAFF. The CDR3 nucleotides read TGTGCCAGCAACCCCTCGGGGAACACTGAAGCTTTCTTT.